What follows describes a single T cell receptor (beta chain). Its antigen target is currently unknown. Within one base of it there is no much larger clone, and no base qualities were kept. The germline V gene specifies KGHSH as CDR1 and LQKENI as CDR2. Inclusive of the bounding cysteine and phenylalanine, the CDR3 is 13 residues long. The DNA shown is the 39-base CDR3, in frame from base 1. The V and J ends are trimmed by 1 base and 2 bases, leaving 5 bases between them. The CDR3 regions of human TCRbeta chains were analyzed by immunosequencing. On the study's bioinformatics: TCRs in the repertoires were matched against a reference library of SARS-CoV-2-specific TCRs that had been generated with the MIRA antigen-specificity platform. Breadth was defined as the fraction of unique TCRs that were SARS-CoV-2-associated, and depth was defined as the fraction of total T cells that were SARS-CoV-2-associated. Using the MIRA data, each spike-specific TCR was assigned both to the spike region to which the TCR was reactive and to a CD4 or CD8 class. Log10-transformed breadth and depth values were compared by one-way ANOVA with Sidak's multiple comparisons tests. In TCRdb, the immuneACCESS table is reduced to in-frame sequences with V and J assigned. These tables do not hold every clone; where another copy was compared, an unresolved V gene accounts for under half, and the others remain unexplained. The V and J calls and clone size were taken over from that table, and D and trimming were inferred from the DNA. The sample has about 120,000 clones on record, 88% of them singletons. Around 3.5% of the sample lies in the top ten.

The sample comes from a study of T cell responses to AZD1222 COVID-19 vaccine (dated by TCRdb to the early 2020s). Looking at the study overall: AZD1222 recipients with second doses at about 4 weeks or about 12 weeks were pooled, because spike-specific TCR depth and breadth did not differ between schedules. A total of 230 to 250 trial participants underwent TCR sequencing, of whom more than 200 had received two doses of AZD1222 and some 26 had received two doses of the MenACWY control vaccine. Trial participants were enrolled into age subgroups of 18-55, 56-69 and 70-plus years, which contained 148, 28 and 57 TCR-sequenced participants, respectively. Paper-wide results and their limitations: The vaccine-associated CD4 TCRs covered the entire spike protein, and the dominant responses fell in regions 160-218 and 743-854. Conclusions about previously exposed vaccinees are limited, since just five or six AZD1222 recipients were seropositive for SARS-CoV-2 at baseline. A significant rise in spike-specific TCR breadth and depth was observed after two AZD1222 doses relative to day 0 and relative to MenACWY recipients. Epitopes outside the regions mutated in the B.1.351 and B.1.1.7 variants were reportedly recognized by nearly half of the unique spike-specific TCRs. Because no day 14 peak-response samples were available, the repertoires could be characterized only after the peak T cell response. In the small 56-69-year group, the increase in depth fell short of significance, most likely because of low power. Participants were mostly white British and included more females than males, and it was suggested by the authors that clonal diversity may have been underestimated.

The sample's time point label, in plain terms: baseline before first vaccination. Vaccinee samples came from UK trials COV001 and COV002, including a single-blind randomized controlled phase 2/3 trial of AZD1222 (ChAdOx1 nCoV-19) in healthy adults. For TCRbeta chain sequencing, PBMC samples from trial participants were taken at day 0 and at day 28 after the second dose. The source was peripheral blood, collected on day 0 of AZD1222 vaccination. This TCR came from an adult in good health. The rearranged segments are TRBV18 and TRBJ1-1, with the D gene too uncertain to name. This receptor has the CDR3 CASSPQYNTEAFF. The DNA is TGTGCCAGCTCACCACAATATAACACTGAAGCTTTCTTT.